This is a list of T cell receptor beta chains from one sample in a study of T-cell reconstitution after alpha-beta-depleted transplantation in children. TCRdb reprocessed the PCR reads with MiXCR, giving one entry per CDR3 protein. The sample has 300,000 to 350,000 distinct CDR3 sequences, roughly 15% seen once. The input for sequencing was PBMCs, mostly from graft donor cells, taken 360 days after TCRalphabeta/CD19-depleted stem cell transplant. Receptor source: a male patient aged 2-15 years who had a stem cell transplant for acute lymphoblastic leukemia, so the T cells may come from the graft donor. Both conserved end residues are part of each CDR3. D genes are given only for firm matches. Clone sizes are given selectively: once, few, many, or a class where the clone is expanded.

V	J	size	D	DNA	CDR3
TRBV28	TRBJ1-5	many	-	TGTGCCAGCACCTCACACCCCTATAGCAATCAGCCCCAGCATTTT	CASTSHPYSNQPQHF
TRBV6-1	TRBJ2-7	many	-	TGTGCCAGCAGTATTCACCCCGGGAGCTCCTACGAGCAGTACTTC	CASSIHPGSSYEQYF
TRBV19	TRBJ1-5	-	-	TGTGCCAGTAGTGCACACAGGGGCAATCAGCCCCAGCATTTT	CASSAHRGNQPQHF
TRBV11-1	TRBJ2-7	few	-	TGTGCCAGCAGCTTAGGACGGGAAACAGTAAGGGCCCGATACGAGCAGTACTTC	CASSLGRETVRARYEQYF
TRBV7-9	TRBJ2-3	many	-	TGTGCCAGCAGCTTAGCCGTAACAGGACCAGATACGCAGTATTTT	CASSLAVTGPDTQYF
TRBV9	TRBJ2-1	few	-	TGTGCCAGCAGCGTACGATTAGCGCCCTACAATGAGCAGTTCTTC	CASSVRLAPYNEQFF
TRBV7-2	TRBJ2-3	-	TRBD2	TGTGCCAGCAGCTTTAGCGGGAGGGCCCCAGATACGCAGTATTTT	CASSFSGRAPDTQYF
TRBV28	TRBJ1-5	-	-	TGTGCCAGCAGTTTAAGGGGGGGGTGGCAGCCCCAGCATTTT	CASSLRGGWQPQHF
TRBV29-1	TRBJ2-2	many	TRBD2	TGCAGCGCGAGAACGTGGCGGGAGGGCGGCACCGGGGAGCTGTTTTTT	CSARTWREGGTGELFF
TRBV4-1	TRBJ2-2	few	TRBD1	TGCGCCAGCAGAAGGGTTGGACAGGGGCTGGCCGGGGAGCTGTTTTTT	CASRRVGQGLAGELFF
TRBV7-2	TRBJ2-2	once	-	TGTGCCAGCAGCTTAGTACTGGCCAACACCGGGGAGCTGTTTTTT	CASSLVLANTGELFF
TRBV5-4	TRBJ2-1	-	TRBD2	TGTGCCAGCAGCCCGGGACTAGCGGGAGCCACCTACAATGAGCAGTTCTTC	CASSPGLAGATYNEQFF
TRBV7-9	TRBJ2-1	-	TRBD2	TGTGCCAGCAGCTCTAGAGGGCTAGCGGAATGGAATGAGCAGTTCTTC	CASSSRGLAEWNEQFF
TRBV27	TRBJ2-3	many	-	TGTGCCAGCAGTTTTCAGGGCACAGATACGCAGTATTTT	CASSFQGTDTQYF
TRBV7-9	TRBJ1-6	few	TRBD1	TGTGCCAGCAGCTTAGAGGGGACAGGGGGCTCACCCCTCCACTTT	CASSLEGTGGSPLHF
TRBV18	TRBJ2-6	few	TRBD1	TGTGCCAGCTCACCCCAAGCGACAGGGACTGGGGCCAACGTCCTGACTTTC	CASSPQATGTGANVLTF
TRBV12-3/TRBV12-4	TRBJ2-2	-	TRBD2	TGTGCCAGCGGCGGGAGGGGCGGGGAGCTGTTTTTT	CASGGRGGELFF
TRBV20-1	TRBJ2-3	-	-	TGCAGTGCGGAAACGACGGTAGGAGATACGCAGTATTTT	CSAETTVGDTQYF
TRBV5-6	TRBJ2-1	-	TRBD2	TGTGCCAGCAGCCACCTCATCGGGACTAGGGTTTCCTACAATGAGCAGTTCTTC	CASSHLIGTRVSYNEQFF
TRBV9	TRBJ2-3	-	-	TGTGCCAGCAGCTCGGAGGGCCGCACAGATACGCAGTATTTT	CASSSEGRTDTQYF
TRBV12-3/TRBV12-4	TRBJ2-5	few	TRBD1	TGTGCCAGCAGTGCCGGGACAGGGTCCGCGGAGACCCAGTACTTC	CASSAGTGSAETQYF
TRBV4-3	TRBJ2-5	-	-	TGCGCCAGCAGCTGGGACGGAGAGACCCAGTACTTC	CASSWDGETQYF
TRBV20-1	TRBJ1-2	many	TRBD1	TGCAGTGCCGACAGGGGCCTAGGGCCCTATGGCTACACCTTC	CSADRGLGPYGYTF
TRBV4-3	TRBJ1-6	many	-	TGCGCCAGCAGCCAAGATCTTGACAGCCCCCGTTCACCCCTCCACTTT	CASSQDLDSPRSPLHF
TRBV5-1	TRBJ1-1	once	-	TGCGCCAGCAGCTTGTCAGAGGCCAGGCGGTCTGCTTTGTTT	CASSLSEARRSALF
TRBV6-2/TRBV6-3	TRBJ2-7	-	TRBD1	TGTGCCAGCAGCAACAGGGGTTACGAGCAGTACTTC	CASSNRGYEQYF
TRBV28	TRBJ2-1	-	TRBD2	TGTGCCAGCAGGCTCGTCTCGGGAGGATCCAATGAGCAGTTCTTC	CASRLVSGGSNEQFF
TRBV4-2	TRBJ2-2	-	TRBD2	TGTGCCAGCAGCCAACACCATCCATTAACTAGCGGGAGGGGGGACACCGGGGAGCTGTTTTTT	CASSQHHPLTSGRGDTGELFF
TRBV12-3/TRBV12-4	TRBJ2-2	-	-	TGTGCCAGCAGTCCTACTAGATCCACCGGGGAGCTGTTTTTT	CASSPTRSTGELFF
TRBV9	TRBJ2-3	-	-	TGTGCCAGCAGCGTAGCCACGGCGGGACTTAACACAGATACGCAGTATTTT	CASSVATAGLNTDTQYF
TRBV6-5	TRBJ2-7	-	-	TGTGCCAGCAGTTACGGGCGCGGGGTTTACGAGCAGTACTTC	CASSYGRGVYEQYF